The 25 T cell receptor beta chains below were found in one sample sequenced in a study of CD8 T cells in Susac syndrome. Random hexamers primed reverse transcription of about 0.5 to 1 ug RNA. TCRdb re-called the immunoSEQ multiplex PCR reads through MiXCR, storing one row per CDR3 protein. The sample includes about 300,000 distinct CDR3 sequences, 70% to 90% of them seen just once. The sample comprised CD8+ T cells from PBMCs. The receptors stem from a human donor with multiple sclerosis.

Only a few counts were recorded for this clonotype. The rearrangement uses TRBV6-1 and TRBJ2-3; no clear D gene. This CDR3 has 13 residues. CDR1 MNHNS and CDR2 SASEGT come from the germline V gene. Trimming shortened V by 2 bases and J by 6 bases, and 9 bases separated the two germline ends. CDR3 nucleotides: TGTGCCAGCAGTGAATGGATAGGCGATACGCAGTATTTT. Its protein is CASSEWIGDTQYF.

The rearrangement links TRBV20-1 to TRBJ2-7; 7 nucleotides agree with TRBD2. Germline assignment: CDR1 DFQATT and CDR2 SNEGSKA (reference sequence). The CDR3 totals 14 residues. The CDR3 sequence is CALEWREGEYEQYF. The DNA for the CDR3 is TGCGCTCTCGAGTGGAGGGAGGGAGAGTACGAGCAGTACTTC.

V usage is TRBV2 and J usage is TRBJ1-1; a possible D gene is TRBD1 (6 bases). Germline CDR1 SNHLY, CDR2 FYNNEI. This CDR3 has 11 amino acids. The germline V and J ends were trimmed by 8 bases and 8 bases, with 12 bases remaining between them. The CDR3 sequence is CASWGAVEAFF. Written as DNA, the CDR3 is TGTGCCAGCTGGGGGGCGGTGGAAGCTTTCTTT.

The chain joins TRBV3-1 to TRBJ2-7, with D possibly TRBD1 on 5 matching bases. In germline, CDR1 is LGHDT, CDR2 YNNKEL (reference sequence). This CDR3 spans 15 amino acids. V was shortened by 2 bases and J by 3 bases, with 14 bases between the two germline ends. The CDR3 loop reads CASSQPDRGYYEQYF. CDR3 bases: TGTGCCAGCAGCCAACCCGACAGAGGCTACTACGAGCAGTACTTC.

V is TRBV10-3 and J is TRBJ2-7; 7 bases agree with TRBD1. Trimming took 7 bases from V and 3 from J; bases not matched to a gene: 6. This CDR3 is 13 amino acids long. Germline loops: CDR1 ENHRY, CDR2 SYGVKD. The CDR3 here is CAINKRDSYEQYF. The CDR3 DNA sequence: TGTGCCATCAATAAACGGGACAGCTACGAGCAGTACTTC.

The chain combines TRBV6-2 or TRBV6-3 with TRBJ2-7, with D uncertain. Germline V CDR1 and CDR2: MNHEY, SVGEGT. The CDR3 runs 14 residues. The V and J ends lost 5 bases and 0 bases respectively, with 11 bases between them. The CDR3 here is CASSAAWVSYEQYF. The CDR3 DNA reads as TGTGCCAGCAGTGCGGCCTGGGTCTCCTACGAGCAGTACTTC.

This rearrangement joins TRBV11-2 to TRBJ2-1, with D perhaps matching TRBD1 (5 bases). Germline-derived CDR1 and CDR2 are SGHAT and FQNNGV. V dropped 3 bases and J dropped 9 bases, with 15 bases sitting between them. The CDR3 loop spans 14 amino acids. The CDR3 is CASSFVVGRGEQFF. The CDR3 coding sequence is TGTGCCAGCAGCTTTGTTGTGGGAAGGGGTGAGCAGTTCTTC.

V usage is TRBV23-1 and J usage is TRBJ1-4, with D unresolved. TRBV23-1 is filed as an ORF, its function uncertain. The V end lost 4 bases, the J end lost 10 bases, and 4 bases lay between the germline ends. The CDR3 has 10 amino acids. The CDR3 nucleotides read TGCGCCAGCAGTCTGGTAAAACTGTTTTTT. Its protein is CASSLVKLFF.

This CDR3 reads CASSTGLAGNIQYF. Here the CDR3 DNA reads TGTGCCAGTAGTACCGGACTAGCTGGGAACATTCAGTACTTC. This chain connects TRBV19 to TRBJ2-4; 8 bases align to TRBD2. V shed 4 bases and J 7 bases; nucleotides not matched to a gene: 6. CDR1 and CDR2 from the germline V gene are LNHDA and SQIVND (reference sequence). This CDR3 region has 14 residues.

V is TRBV30 and J is TRBJ2-7; D possibly corresponds to TRBD1 (6 bases). V dropped 3 bases and J dropped 0 bases, with 9 bases sitting between them. This CDR3 region has 13 residues. Germline V CDR1 and CDR2: GTSNPN, SVGIG (reference sequence). This chain's CDR3 is CAWRGAGSYEQYF. CDR3 nucleotide sequence: TGTGCCTGGAGGGGGGCGGGCTCCTACGAGCAGTACTTC.

The chain employs TRBV9 and TRBJ2-1, with TRBD2 matching over 8 bases. CDR1 is SGDLS and CDR2 is YYNGEE in the germline V gene. This CDR3 spans 17 amino acids. V was pared by 5 bases and J by 10 bases, with 20 bases of the junction left unmatched. CDR3 in amino acids: CASSARGSGSLLGEQFF. For the CDR3, the DNA is TGTGCCAGCAGTGCCCGGGGAAGCGGGAGCCTTCTTGGGGAGCAGTTCTTC.

The chain combines TRBV28 with TRBJ2-3, with TRBD2 matching over 9 bases. Trimming took 6 bases from V and 2 from J; bases not matched to a gene: 9. The CDR3 extends over 16 amino acids. The germline gives CDR1 MDHEN, CDR2 SYDVKM. The CDR3 nucleotides are TGTGCCAGCAGCTCAACCTCTAGCGGGACCACAGATACGCAGTATTTT. Amino acid sequence: CASSSTSSGTTDTQYF.

The chain carries TRBV19 and TRBJ2-7; a weak D match, TRBD2 (5 bases). In germline, CDR1 is LNHDA, CDR2 SQIVND (reference sequence). Trimming pared 5 bases from V and 4 bases from J, leaving 12 bases between. The CDR3 has 13 residues. CDR3 nucleotides: TGTGCCAGTAGTGGGGAGATGACGTACGAGCAGTACTTC. It specifies CASSGEMTYEQYF.

CDR3 sequence (DNA): TGTGCCAGCAGCTTAGAAACAGCCTATAATTCACCCCTCCACTTT. It encodes CASSLETAYNSPLHF. The V and J genes are TRBV7-8 and TRBJ1-6; D is unclear. The length of the CDR3 is 15 residues. In germline, CDR1 is SGHVS, CDR2 FQNEAQ. Trimming stripped 1 base from V and 2 bases from J, with 6 bases between.

V is TRBV12-3 or TRBV12-4 and J is TRBJ1-2; tentatively, D is TRBD1 (5 bases). V lost 5 bases to trimming and J lost 6 bases, with 13 bases between them. CDR3 length: 13 amino acids. The CDR3 coding sequence is TGTGCCAGCAGTCTTAGGAGGGACGATGGCTACACCTTC. Protein: CASSLRRDDGYTF.

This rearrangement joins TRBV2 to TRBJ2-2, with 7 bases that match TRBD1. After removal of 3 bases from V and 4 bases from J, the junction contained 5 bases not matched to a gene. Germline CDR1 SNHLY, CDR2 FYNNEI. The CDR3 consists of 15 residues. CDR3 sequence: CASSDTRQGTGELFF. CDR3 nucleotides: TGTGCCAGCAGTGATACCCGACAGGGCACCGGGGAGCTGTTTTTT.

This sequence joins TRBV28 and TRBJ1-2, with TRBD1 matching 7 bases. Germline loops: CDR1 MDHEN, CDR2 SYDVKM. This CDR3 contains 14 residues. V gave up 2 bases and J gave up 6 bases; unmatched junction bases: 6. For the CDR3, the DNA is TGTGCCAGCAGTTTAAAGGGGGCGCGCAATGGCTACACCTTC. It yields the protein CASSLKGARNGYTF.

This clonotype was seen a handful of times. The rearrangement uses TRBV7-6 and TRBJ2-7; D not resolved. V was trimmed by 5 bases and J by 7 bases, leaving 15 bases between them. The CDR3 has 13 amino acids. CDR1 is SGHVS and CDR2 is FNYEAQ in the germline V gene. The CDR3 here is CASSPDQAWEQYF. The DNA for the CDR3 is TGTGCCAGCAGCCCCGACCAAGCCTGGGAGCAGTACTTC.

The V call is TRBV20-1, the J call TRBJ1-1, with TRBD1 as a possible D gene (6 bases). This CDR3 spans 15 amino acids. Looked up from germline, CDR1 is DFQATT and CDR2 is SNEGSKA (reference sequence). V was trimmed by 6 bases and J by 4 bases, leaving 21 bases between them. In DNA form, the CDR3 reads TGCAGTGCCGGACTGGGGGGGGCAGTCAGCACTGAAGCTTTCTTT. This gives the protein CSAGLGGAVSTEAFF.

This rearrangement joins TRBV29-1 to TRBJ2-1; D gene uncertain. The CDR3 runs 8 residues. V shed 6 bases and J shed 10 bases, with 4 bases lying between them. CDR1 and CDR2 from the germline V gene are SQVTM and ANQGSEA. This CDR3 is CSVGEQFF. The DNA for the CDR3 is TGCAGCGTGGGGGAGCAGTTCTTC.

This clonotype was observed a single time. The J gene is TRBJ2-1, the V gene TRBV7-9, with a weak D call TRBD2 (6 bases). The CDR3 extends over 17 amino acids. Trimming shortened V by 5 bases and J by 2 bases, and 19 bases separated the two germline ends. Germline CDR1 reads SEHNR; CDR2 reads FQNEAQ (reference sequence). This CDR3 is CASSSGLSGLTYNEQFF. The CDR3 DNA reads as TGTGCCAGCAGCAGTGGACTTAGCGGTCTAACCTACAATGAGCAGTTCTTC.

The chain uses TRBV30 and TRBJ1-2; 7 bases are a match to TRBD1. This CDR3 has 11 residues. Germline V CDR1 and CDR2: GTSNPN, SVGIG (reference sequence). CDR3 region: CAWDSNYGYTF. CDR3 bases: TGTGCGTGGGACAGTAACTATGGCTACACCTTC.

The chain uses TRBV5-1 and TRBJ2-7, with 8 bases lining up with TRBD2. J lost 6 bases, V lost 3 bases, and 11 bases had no gene match. Germline-derived CDR1 and CDR2 are SGHRS and YFSETQ. The CDR3 sequence is 15 residues long. The CDR3, as DNA: TGCGCCAGCAGCTGGAGCGGGAGACTGGGAGGCGAGCAGTACTTC. The encoded protein is CASSWSGRLGGEQYF.

The chain employs TRBV7-6 and TRBJ2-3; 8 bases line up with TRBD2. V was clipped by 5 bases and J by 0 bases; unmatched bases: 7. The germline CDR1 and CDR2 sequences are SGHVS and FNYEAQ. The CDR3 extends over 16 amino acids. The chain's CDR3 is CASSRRVAGSTDTQYF. CDR3 coding DNA: TGTGCCAGCAGCAGGCGGGTAGCGGGAAGCACAGATACGCAGTATTTT.

CDR3 sequence reads: CASLGRREGGNYEQYF. CDR3 sequence (DNA): TGTGCCAGCCTAGGGCGGAGGGAGGGAGGGAACTACGAGCAGTACTTC. The chain combines TRBV27 with TRBJ2-7, with 7 positions matching TRBD2. The CDR3 is made up of 16 amino acids. With 8 bases clipped from V and 3 bases from J, the junction kept 16 bases outside the gene matches. Looked up from germline, CDR1 is MNHEY and CDR2 is SMNVEV (reference sequence).